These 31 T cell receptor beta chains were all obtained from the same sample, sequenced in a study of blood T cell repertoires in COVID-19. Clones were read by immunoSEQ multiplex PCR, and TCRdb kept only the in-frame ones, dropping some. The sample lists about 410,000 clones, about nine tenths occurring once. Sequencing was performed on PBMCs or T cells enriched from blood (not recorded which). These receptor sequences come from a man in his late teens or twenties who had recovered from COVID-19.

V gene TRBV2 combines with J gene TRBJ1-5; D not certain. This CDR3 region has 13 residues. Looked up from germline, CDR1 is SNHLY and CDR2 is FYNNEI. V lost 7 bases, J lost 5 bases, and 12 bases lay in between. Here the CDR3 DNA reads TGTGCCAGCATGAGCGCGTTACATCAGCCCCAGCATTTT. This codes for CASMSALHQPQHF.

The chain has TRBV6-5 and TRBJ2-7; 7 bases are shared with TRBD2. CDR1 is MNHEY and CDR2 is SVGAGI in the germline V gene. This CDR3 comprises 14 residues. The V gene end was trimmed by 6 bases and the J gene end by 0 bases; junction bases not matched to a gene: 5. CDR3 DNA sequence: TGTGCCAGCAGCGGAAGCGGGATCTCCTACGAGCAGTACTTC. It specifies CASSGSGISYEQYF.

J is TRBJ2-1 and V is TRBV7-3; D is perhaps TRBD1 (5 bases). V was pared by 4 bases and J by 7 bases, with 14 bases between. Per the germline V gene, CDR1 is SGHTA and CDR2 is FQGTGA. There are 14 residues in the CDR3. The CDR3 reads CASSSQGSTNEQFF. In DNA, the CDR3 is TGTGCCAGCAGCTCCCAGGGATCTACTAATGAGCAGTTCTTC.

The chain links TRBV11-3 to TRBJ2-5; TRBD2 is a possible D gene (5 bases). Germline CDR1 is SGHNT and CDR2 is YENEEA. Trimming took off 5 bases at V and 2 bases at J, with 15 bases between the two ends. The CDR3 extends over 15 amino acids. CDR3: CASSRASLGQETQYF. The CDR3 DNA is TGTGCCAGCAGCCGCGCTAGCCTAGGGCAAGAGACCCAGTACTTC.

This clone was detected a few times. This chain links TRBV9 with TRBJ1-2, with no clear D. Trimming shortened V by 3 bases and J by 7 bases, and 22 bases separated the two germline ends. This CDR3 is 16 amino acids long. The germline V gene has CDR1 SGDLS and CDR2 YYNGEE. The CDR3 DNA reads TGTGCCAGCAGCGGACCATCGGGGAGCCTCGGTGGTGGCTACACCTTC. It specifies CASSGPSGSLGGGYTF.

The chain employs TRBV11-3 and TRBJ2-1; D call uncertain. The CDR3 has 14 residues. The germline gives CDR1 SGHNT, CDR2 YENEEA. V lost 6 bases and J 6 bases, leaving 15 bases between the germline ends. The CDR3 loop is CASRRGSLSNEQFF. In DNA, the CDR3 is TGTGCCAGCAGGCGTGGTAGTCTTTCCAATGAGCAGTTCTTC. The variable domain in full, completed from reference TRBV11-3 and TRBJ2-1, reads EAGVVQSPRYKIIEKKQPVAFWCNPISGHNTLYWYLQNLGQGPELLIRYENEEAVDDSQLPKDRFSAERLKGVDSTLKIQPAELGDSAVYLCASRRGSLSNEQFFGPGTRLTVL.

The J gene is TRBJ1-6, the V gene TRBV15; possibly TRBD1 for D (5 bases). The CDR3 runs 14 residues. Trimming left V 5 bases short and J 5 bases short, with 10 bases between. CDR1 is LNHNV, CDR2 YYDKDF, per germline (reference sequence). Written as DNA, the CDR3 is TGTGCCACCAGCGCCGACAGACATAATTCACCCCTCCACTTT. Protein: CATSADRHNSPLHF.

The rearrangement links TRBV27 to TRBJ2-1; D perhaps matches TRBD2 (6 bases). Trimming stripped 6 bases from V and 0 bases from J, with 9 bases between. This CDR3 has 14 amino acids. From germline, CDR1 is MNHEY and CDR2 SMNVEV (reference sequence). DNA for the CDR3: TGTGCCAGCAGCTCGACTAGCTCCTACAATGAGCAGTTCTTC. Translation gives CASSSTSSYNEQFF.

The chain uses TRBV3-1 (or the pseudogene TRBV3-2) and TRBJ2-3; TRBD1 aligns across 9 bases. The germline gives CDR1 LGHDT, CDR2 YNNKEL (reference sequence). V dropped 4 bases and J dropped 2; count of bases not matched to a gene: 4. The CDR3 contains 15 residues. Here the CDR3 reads CASSLRTGVTDTQYF. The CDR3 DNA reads TGTGCCAGCAGCCTACGGACAGGGGTCACAGATACGCAGTATTTT.

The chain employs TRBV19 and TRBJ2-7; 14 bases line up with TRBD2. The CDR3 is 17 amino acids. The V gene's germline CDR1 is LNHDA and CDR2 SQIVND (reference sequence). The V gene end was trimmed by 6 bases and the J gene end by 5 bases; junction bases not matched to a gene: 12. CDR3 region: CASSLRLAGGPENEQYF. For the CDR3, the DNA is TGTGCCAGTAGCCTTAGACTAGCGGGAGGGCCTGAGAACGAGCAGTACTTC.

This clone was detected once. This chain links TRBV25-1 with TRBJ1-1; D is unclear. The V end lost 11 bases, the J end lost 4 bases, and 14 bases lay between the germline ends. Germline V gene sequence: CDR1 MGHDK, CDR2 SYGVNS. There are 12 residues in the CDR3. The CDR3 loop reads CASHGPFTEAFF. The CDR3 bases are TGTGCCTCCCACGGTCCGTTCACTGAAGCTTTCTTT.

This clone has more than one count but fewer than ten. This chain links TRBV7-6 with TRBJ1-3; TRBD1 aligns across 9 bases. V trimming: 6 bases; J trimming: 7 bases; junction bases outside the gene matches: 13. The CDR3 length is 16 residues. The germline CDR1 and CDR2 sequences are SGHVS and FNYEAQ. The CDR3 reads CASRRTGASDGNTIYF. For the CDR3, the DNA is TGTGCCAGCAGACGGACAGGGGCAAGTGATGGTAACACCATATATTTT.

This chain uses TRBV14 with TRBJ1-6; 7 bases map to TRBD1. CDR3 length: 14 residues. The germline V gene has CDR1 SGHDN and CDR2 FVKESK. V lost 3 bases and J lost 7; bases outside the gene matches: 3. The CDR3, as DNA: TGTGCCAGCAGCCAGGGACAGCGGAATTCACCCCTCCACTTT. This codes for CASSQGQRNSPLHF.

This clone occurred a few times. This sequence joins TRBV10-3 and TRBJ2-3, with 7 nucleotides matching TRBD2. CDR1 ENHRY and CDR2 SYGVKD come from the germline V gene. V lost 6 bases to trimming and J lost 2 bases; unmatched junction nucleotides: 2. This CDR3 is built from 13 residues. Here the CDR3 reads CAIRSGDTDTQYF. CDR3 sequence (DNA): TGTGCCATCAGGAGCGGGGACACAGATACGCAGTATTTT.

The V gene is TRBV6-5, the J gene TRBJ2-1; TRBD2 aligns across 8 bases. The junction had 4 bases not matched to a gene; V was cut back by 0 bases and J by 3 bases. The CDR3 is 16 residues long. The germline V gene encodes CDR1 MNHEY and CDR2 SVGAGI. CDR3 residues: CASSYSGLAGYNEQFF. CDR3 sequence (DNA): TGTGCCAGCAGTTACTCGGGTCTAGCGGGCTACAATGAGCAGTTCTTC.

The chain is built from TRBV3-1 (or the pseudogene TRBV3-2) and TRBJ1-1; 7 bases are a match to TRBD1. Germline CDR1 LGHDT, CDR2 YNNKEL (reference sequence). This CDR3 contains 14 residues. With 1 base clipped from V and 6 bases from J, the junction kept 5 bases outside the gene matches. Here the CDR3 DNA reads TGTGCCAGCAGCCAAGTAGCAGGGGGATCTGAAGCTTTCTTT. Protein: CASSQVAGGSEAFF.

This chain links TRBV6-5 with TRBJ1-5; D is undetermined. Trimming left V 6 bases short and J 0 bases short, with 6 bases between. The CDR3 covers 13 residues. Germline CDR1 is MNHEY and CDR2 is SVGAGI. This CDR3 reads CASRRSSNQPQHF. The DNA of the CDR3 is TGTGCCAGCAGACGGAGTAGCAATCAGCCCCAGCATTTT.

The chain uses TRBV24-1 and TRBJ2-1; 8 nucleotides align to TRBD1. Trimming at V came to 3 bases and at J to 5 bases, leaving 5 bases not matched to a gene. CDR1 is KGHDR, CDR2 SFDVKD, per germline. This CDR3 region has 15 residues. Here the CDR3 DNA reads TGTGCCACCAGTGATAGGGACAGGAACCACAATGAGCAGTTCTTC. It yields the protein CATSDRDRNHNEQFF.

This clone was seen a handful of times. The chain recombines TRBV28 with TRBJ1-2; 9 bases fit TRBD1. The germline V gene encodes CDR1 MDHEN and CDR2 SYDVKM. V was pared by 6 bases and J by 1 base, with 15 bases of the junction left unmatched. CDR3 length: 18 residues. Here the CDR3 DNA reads TGTGCCAGCAGCTCCGGGACAGGGATCTTAACGCTTAACTATGGCTACACCTTC. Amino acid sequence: CASSSGTGILTLNYGYTF.

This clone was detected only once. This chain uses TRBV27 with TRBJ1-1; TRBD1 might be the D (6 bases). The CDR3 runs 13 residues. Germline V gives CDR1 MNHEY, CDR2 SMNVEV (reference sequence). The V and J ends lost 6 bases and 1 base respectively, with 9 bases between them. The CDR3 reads CASRGHPNTEAFF. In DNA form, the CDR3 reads TGTGCCAGCAGGGGACACCCGAACACTGAAGCTTTCTTT.

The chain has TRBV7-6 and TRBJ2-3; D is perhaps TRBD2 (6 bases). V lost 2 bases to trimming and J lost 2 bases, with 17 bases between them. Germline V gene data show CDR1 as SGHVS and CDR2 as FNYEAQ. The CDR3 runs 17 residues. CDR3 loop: CASSLRVNGGNTDTQYF. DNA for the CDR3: TGTGCCAGCAGCTTAAGGGTTAATGGCGGGAACACAGATACGCAGTATTTT.

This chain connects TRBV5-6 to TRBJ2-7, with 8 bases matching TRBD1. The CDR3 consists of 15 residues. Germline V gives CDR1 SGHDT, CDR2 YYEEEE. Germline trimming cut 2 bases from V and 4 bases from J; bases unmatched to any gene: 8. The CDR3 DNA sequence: TGTGCCAGCAGCTTAGGTGCGGGGACAGGTTACGAGCAGTACTTC. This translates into CASSLGAGTGYEQYF.

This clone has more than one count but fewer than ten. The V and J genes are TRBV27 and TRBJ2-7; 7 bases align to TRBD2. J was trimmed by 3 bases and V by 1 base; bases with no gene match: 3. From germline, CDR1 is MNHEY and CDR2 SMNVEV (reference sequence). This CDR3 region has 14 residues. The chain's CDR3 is CASSLLSSGYEQYF. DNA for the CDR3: TGTGCCAGCAGTTTATTATCTAGCGGCTACGAGCAGTACTTC.

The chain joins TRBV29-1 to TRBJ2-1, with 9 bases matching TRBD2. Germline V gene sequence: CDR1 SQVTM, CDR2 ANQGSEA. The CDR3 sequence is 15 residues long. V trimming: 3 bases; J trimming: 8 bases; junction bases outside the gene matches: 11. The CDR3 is CSVDRRREGRDEQFF. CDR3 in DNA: TGCAGCGTTGATCGAAGGCGGGAGGGTAGGGATGAGCAGTTCTTC.

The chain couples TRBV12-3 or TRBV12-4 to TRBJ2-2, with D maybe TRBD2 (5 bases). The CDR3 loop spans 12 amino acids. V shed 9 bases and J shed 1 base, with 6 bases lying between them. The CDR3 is CASRENTGELFF. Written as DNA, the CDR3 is TGTGCCAGTCGGGAGAACACCGGGGAGCTGTTTTTT.

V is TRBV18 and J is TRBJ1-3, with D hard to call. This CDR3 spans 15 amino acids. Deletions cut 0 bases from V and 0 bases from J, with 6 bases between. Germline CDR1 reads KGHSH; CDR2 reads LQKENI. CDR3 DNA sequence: TGTGCCAGCTCACCACCGTCCCGCTCTGGAAACACCATATATTTT. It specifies CASSPPSRSGNTIYF.

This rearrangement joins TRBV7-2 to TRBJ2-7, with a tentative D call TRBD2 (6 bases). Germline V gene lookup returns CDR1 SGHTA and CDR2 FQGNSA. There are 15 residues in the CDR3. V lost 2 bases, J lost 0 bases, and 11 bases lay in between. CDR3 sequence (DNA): TGTGCCAGCAGCTTATATCCGGGAGCCTCCTACGAGCAGTACTTC. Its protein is CASSLYPGASYEQYF.

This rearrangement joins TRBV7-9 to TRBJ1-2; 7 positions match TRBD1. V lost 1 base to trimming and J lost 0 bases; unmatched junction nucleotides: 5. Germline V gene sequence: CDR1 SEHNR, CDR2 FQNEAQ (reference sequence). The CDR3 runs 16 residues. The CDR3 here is CASSLVGTAANYGYTF. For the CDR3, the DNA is TGTGCCAGCAGCTTAGTGGGGACAGCAGCTAACTATGGCTACACCTTC.

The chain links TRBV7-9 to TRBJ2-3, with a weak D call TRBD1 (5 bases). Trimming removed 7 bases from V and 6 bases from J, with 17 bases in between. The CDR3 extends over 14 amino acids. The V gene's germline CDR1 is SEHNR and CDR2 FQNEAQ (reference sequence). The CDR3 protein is CASTHPPSGDTQYF. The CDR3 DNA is TGTGCCAGCACCCACCCCCCCTCAGGGGATACGCAGTATTTT.

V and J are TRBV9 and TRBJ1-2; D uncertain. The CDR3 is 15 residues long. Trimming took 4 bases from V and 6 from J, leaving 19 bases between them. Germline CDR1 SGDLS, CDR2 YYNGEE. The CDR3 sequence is CASSSPGVRLDGYTF. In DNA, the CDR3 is TGTGCCAGCAGCTCGCCGGGAGTCCGGTTGGATGGCTACACCTTC.

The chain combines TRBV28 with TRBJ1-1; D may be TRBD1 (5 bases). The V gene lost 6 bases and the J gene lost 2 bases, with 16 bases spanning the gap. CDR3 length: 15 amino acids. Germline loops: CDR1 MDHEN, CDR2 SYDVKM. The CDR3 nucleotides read TGTGCCAGCAGGCGCCGGGAGGGGTTTAACACTGAAGCTTTCTTT. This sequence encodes CASRRREGFNTEAFF.